A single T cell receptor beta chain is shown here with its context. This clonotype occurred a few times. This receptor's antigen is unknown. No clone much larger than this one lies a single base away; base qualities are absent. The data were taken from a study of response to subunit inactivated influenza vaccine listed by TCRdb under 2018. Regarding the study in general: Deep quantitative profiling of the T cell receptor repertoire was used in the study to follow responses to a trivalent subunit inactivated influenza vaccine. Beyond this particular receptor, the publication reports: The authors suggested that each seasonal influenza vaccination may recruit only a limited number of new T cells.

Libraries were prepared through RT-PCR. Sequencing relied on an Illumina HiSeq 2500. In TCRdb, the public reads were trimmed at Q25 with fastp and aligned with MiXCR, with productive beta chains retained. Rows are combined by CDR3 protein, so each entry shows the most common genes and DNA. The sample records about 540,000 distinct CDR3 sequences, 14% of which are singletons. Of the sample, around 10% falls within the top ten clones. The CDR3 starts with the cysteine, ends with the phenylalanine, and has 11 residues. Kept here is only the CDR3 DNA, which spans 33 bases and is read in frame from base 1. V loses 4 bases, J loses 3 bases, and the germline ends lie 6 bases apart. According to the germline V gene, CDR1 reads SQVTM and CDR2 reads ANQGSEA.

The starting material was PBMCs from blood, obtained 12 days after vaccination. The sequence joins TRBV29-1 to TRBJ1-2, with the D gene call left open. The TCR originated in a man in his fifties or sixties who received an inactivated influenza vaccine. Donor details come from another sample of the same person, matched by shared clones. The sequenced DNA: TGCAGCGTTGCGCAAGACTATGGCTACACCTTC. It encodes CSVAQDYGYTF.